Following are 8 T cell receptor beta chains from one sample sequenced in a study of OX40 agonist ivuxolimab in advanced cancers. Assay used: immunoSEQ multiplex PCR; TCRdb lists only in-frame clones, some missing. The table includes under 75,000 clones, approximately 90% detected once. The sequences come from CD4+ or CD8+ T cells sorted from blood, collected in a trial of the OX40 agonist ivuxolimab. These receptors came from an adult with an advanced solid tumor such as melanoma, head and neck, liver or kidney cancer.

This clone was seen once. The chain uses TRBV6-1 and TRBJ2-7, with D unresolved. Germline assignment: CDR1 MNHNS and CDR2 SASEGT. The V end lost 6 bases, the J end lost 4 bases, and 16 bases lay between the germline ends. This CDR3 has 14 residues. Here the CDR3 reads CASSSLGFGYEQYF. The CDR3 DNA is TGTGCCAGCAGCAGCTTAGGATTTGGATACGAGCAGTACTTC.

This clone was recorded only once. The rearrangement joins TRBV9 to TRBJ2-1; no definite D call. The V end was cut by 5 bases, the J end by 3 bases, with 6 bases between. The CDR3 has 12 amino acids. Per germline, CDR1 SGDLS and CDR2 YYNGEE. The CDR3 is CASSANYNEQFF. DNA for the CDR3: TGTGCCAGCAGTGCCAACTACAATGAGCAGTTCTTC.

The V gene is TRBV2, the J gene TRBJ2-7; 10 bases agree with TRBD1. Germline V gene sequence: CDR1 SNHLY, CDR2 FYNNEI. The CDR3 is 16 residues long. Unmatched junction bases numbered 4, after V lost 2 bases and J lost 0 bases. CDR3 in amino acids: CASSERGQGSSYEQYF. In nucleotides, the CDR3 is TGTGCCAGCAGTGAAAGGGGACAGGGGAGCTCCTACGAGCAGTACTTC.

This chain joins TRBV13 and TRBJ2-1, with TRBD2 as a possible D gene (5 bases). CDR1 is PRHDT, CDR2 FYEKMQ, per germline (reference sequence). V gave up 3 bases and J gave up 1 base, with 10 bases separating them. The CDR3 extends over 15 amino acids. The CDR3 DNA reads TGTGCCAGCAGCTTCGGTGGGAGTTCCTACAATGAGCAGTTCTTC. This sequence encodes CASSFGGSSYNEQFF.

This chain joins TRBV7-9 and TRBJ1-5; D perhaps matches TRBD1 (6 bases). Trimming left V 5 bases short and J 2 bases short, with 16 bases between. CDR1 is SEHNR, CDR2 FQNEAQ, per germline (reference sequence). The CDR3 is 16 amino acids. The CDR3 DNA follows: TGTGCCAGCAGCCCCGAGGGGGTTGGTGGCAATCAGCCCCAGCATTTT. Protein sequence: CASSPEGVGGNQPQHF.

The chain has TRBV11-2 and TRBJ2-1; possible D gene TRBD1, 7 bases. Between the trimmed V and J ends, which lost 5 bases and 3 bases, there was a span of 11 bases. Germline V gene sequence: CDR1 SGHAT, CDR2 FQNNGV. The CDR3 runs 14 residues. CDR3 protein: CASSGGTDYNEQFF. CDR3 DNA sequence: TGTGCCAGCAGCGGCGGGACAGACTACAATGAGCAGTTCTTC. The full variable domain, with the rest looked up from reference TRBV11-2 and TRBJ2-1, is EAGVAQSPRYKIIEKRQSVAFWCNPISGHATLYWYQQILGQGPKLLIQFQNNGVVDDSQLPKDRFSAERLKGVDSTLKIQPAKLEDSAVYLCASSGGTDYNEQFFGPGTRLTVL.

There are a few counts of this clone. This chain links TRBV28 with TRBJ2-7; 7 positions match TRBD2. This CDR3 spans 14 amino acids. With 4 bases clipped from V and 6 bases from J, the junction kept 9 bases outside the gene matches. Germline V gene lookup returns CDR1 MDHEN and CDR2 SYDVKM. For the CDR3, the DNA is TGTGCCAGCAGTTCCCAGCGGGATCGCGTCGAGCAGTACTTC. It is translated as CASSSQRDRVEQYF.

This rearrangement joins TRBV15 to TRBJ2-1; the D gene is possibly TRBD1 (6 bases). Germline V gene data show CDR1 as LNHNV and CDR2 as YYDKDF (reference sequence). V gave up 3 bases and J gave up 2 bases, with 11 bases separating them. This CDR3 spans 15 amino acids. As DNA, the CDR3 is TGTGCCACCAGCAGCACCGGGACACCCTACAATGAGCAGTTCTTC. This gives the protein CATSSTGTPYNEQFF.